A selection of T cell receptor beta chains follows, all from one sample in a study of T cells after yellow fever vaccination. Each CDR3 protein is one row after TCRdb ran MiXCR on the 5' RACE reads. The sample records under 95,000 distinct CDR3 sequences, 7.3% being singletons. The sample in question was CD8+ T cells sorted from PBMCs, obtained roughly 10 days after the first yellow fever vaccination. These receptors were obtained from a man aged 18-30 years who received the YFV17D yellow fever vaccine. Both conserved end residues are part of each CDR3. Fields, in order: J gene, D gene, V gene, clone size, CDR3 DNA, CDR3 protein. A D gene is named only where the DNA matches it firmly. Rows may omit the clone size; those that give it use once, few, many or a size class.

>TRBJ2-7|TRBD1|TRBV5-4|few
TGTGCCAGCAGCTTTAAGCGGGACAGGGGATCCTACGAGCAGTACTTC
CASSFKRDRGSYEQYF
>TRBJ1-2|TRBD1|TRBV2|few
TGTGCCAGCAGTCAGGACAGGGGGCTGAGGTATGGCTACACCTTC
CASSQDRGLRYGYTF
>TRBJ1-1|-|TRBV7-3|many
TGTGCCAGCAGCTTGGGTAATGCGGACACTGAAGCTTTCTTT
CASSLGNADTEAFF
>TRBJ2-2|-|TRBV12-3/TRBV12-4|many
TGTGCCAGCAGTTTAACCGCCGGCACCGGGGAGCTGTTTTTT
CASSLTAGTGELFF
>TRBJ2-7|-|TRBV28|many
TGTGCCAGCAGTTCCACCCGACAGGAAAGGGCCTACGAGCAGTACTTC
CASSSTRQERAYEQYF
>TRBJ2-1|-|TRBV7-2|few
TGTGCCAGCAGCTTACGGACTAACTACAATGAGCAGTTCTTC
CASSLRTNYNEQFF
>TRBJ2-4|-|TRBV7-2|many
TGTGCCAGCAGCTTCTTCGGGGGGCTAGCCAAAAACATTCAGTACTTC
CASSFFGGLAKNIQYF
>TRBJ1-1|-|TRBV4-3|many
TGCGCCAGCAGCCATGCACAGGGTTTGAACACTGAAGCTTTCTTT
CASSHAQGLNTEAFF
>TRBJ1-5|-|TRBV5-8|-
TGTGCCAGCAGCTTGGGTACTGGGCTGTGGAATCAGCCCCAGCATTTT
CASSLGTGLWNQPQHF
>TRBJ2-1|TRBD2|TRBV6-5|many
TGTGCCAGCAGTTACTCTGGCGGGGGGGCCTACAATGAGCAGTTCTTC
CASSYSGGGAYNEQFF
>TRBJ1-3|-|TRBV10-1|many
TGCGCCAGCATCCTGGACGGATCAATAAACTCTGGAAACACCATATATTTT
CASILDGSINSGNTIYF
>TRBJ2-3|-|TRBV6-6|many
TGTGCCAGCAGTTTAAGACCTACAGATACGCAGTATTTT
CASSLRPTDTQYF
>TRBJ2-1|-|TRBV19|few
TGTGCCAGTAGCAGGGGCCCTATCGGTTCCTACAATGAGCAGTTCTTC
CASSRGPIGSYNEQFF
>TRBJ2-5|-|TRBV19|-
TGTGCCAGTAGCCACACACTCCGGTACCAAGAGACCCAGTACTTC
CASSHTLRYQETQYF
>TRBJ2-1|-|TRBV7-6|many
TGTGCCAGCAGCCTCTTAGCAGGGCCTGAGCAGTTCTTC
CASSLLAGPEQFF
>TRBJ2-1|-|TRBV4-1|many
TGCGCCAGCAGCCAGATCCTTGAGGAGGTCAAGTTCTTC
CASSQILEEVKFF
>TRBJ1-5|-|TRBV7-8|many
TGTGCCAGCAGCTTGCTCGAACAGGGAAATCAGCCCCAGCATTTT
CASSLLEQGNQPQHF
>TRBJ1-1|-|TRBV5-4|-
TGTGCCAGCAGCTTTCCCCGGGGAGGCACTGAAGCTTTCTTT
CASSFPRGGTEAFF
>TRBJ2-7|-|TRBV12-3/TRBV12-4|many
TGTGCCAGCAGTTTAGGCGGAGAAGACTACGAGCAGTACTTC
CASSLGGEDYEQYF
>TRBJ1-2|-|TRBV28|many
TGTGCCAGCAGTTTGGTCAATTCTTACTATGGCTACACCTTC
CASSLVNSYYGYTF
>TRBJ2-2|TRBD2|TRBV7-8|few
TGTGCCAGCAGGGGACTAGCGGGGGCCAGAAACACCGGGGAGCTGTTTTTT
CASRGLAGARNTGELFF
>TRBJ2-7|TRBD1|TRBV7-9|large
TGTGCCAGCAGCGCACTCGACAGGGACACCTACGAGCAGTACTTC
CASSALDRDTYEQYF
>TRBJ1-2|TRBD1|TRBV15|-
TGTGCCACCAGCAGCTACGACAGGGCTTGGGGCTACACCTTC
CATSSYDRAWGYTF
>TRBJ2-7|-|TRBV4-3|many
TGCGCCAGCAGCCAAGATTGGGGATTGGGTTCCTACGAGCAGTACTTC
CASSQDWGLGSYEQYF
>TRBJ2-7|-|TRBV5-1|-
TGCGCCAGCAGCTTGGCCAGGTTCAACGAGCAGTACTTC
CASSLARFNEQYF
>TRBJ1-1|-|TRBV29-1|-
TGCAGCGTGAGGACACCCCAAGCTTTCTTT
CSVRTPQAFF
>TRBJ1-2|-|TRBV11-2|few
TGTGCCAGCAGCCCGAGGCAGGGAGGGTCCTATGGCTACACCTTC
CASSPRQGGSYGYTF
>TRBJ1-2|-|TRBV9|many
TGTGCCAGCAGCGTAGAAAATACAGGGAGGCCCTATGGCTACACCTTC
CASSVENTGRPYGYTF
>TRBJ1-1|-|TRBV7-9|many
TGTGCCAGCAGCCCCACCCCCGCGGGGGGTGACACTGAAGCTTTCTTT
CASSPTPAGGDTEAFF
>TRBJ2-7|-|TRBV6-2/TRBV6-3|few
TGTGCCAGCAGTTTCGACCCAAACAACGTGATACGCGAGCAGTACTTC
CASSFDPNNVIREQYF
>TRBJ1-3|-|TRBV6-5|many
TGTGCCAGCAGTTACAACAGTAGAAACACCATATATTTT
CASSYNSRNTIYF
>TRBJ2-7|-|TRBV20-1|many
TGCAGTGCTAGGGAACAGGGTTTCGCCTACGAGCAGTACTTC
CSAREQGFAYEQYF
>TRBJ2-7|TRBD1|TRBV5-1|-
TGCGCCAGCAGCTCAGGACAGGGCCGGGCTTCCTACGAGCAGTACTTC
CASSSGQGRASYEQYF
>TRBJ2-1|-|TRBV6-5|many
TGTGCCAGCAGGCCAAACAGAGAGGGGGAGCAGTTCTTC
CASRPNREGEQFF
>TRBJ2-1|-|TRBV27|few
TGTGCCAGCAGTCCCCTCCTCGGGGGGCGCTTCGATGAGCAGTTCTTC
CASSPLLGGRFDEQFF
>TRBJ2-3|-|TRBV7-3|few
TGTGCCAGCAGCTTAACAGGGGCCCACACAGATACGCAGTATTTT
CASSLTGAHTDTQYF
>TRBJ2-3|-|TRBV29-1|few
TGCAGCGTTGCGACTCACATTAGCACAGATACGCAGTATTTT
CSVATHISTDTQYF